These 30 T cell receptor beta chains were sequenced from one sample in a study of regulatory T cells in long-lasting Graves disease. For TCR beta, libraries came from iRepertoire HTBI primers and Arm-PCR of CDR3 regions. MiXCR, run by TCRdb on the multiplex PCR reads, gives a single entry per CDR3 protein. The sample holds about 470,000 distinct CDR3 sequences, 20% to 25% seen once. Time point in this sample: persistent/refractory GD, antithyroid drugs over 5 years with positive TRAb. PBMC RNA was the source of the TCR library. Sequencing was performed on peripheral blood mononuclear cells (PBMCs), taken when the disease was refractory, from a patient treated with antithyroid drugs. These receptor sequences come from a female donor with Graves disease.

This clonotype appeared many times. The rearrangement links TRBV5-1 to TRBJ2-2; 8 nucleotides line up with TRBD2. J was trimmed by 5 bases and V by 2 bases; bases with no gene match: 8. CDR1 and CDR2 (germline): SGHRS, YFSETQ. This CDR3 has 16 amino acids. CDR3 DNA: TGCGCCAGCAGCTTCGCCGCGGGAGGTGGTACCGGGGAGCTGTTTTTT. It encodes CASSFAAGGGTGELFF.

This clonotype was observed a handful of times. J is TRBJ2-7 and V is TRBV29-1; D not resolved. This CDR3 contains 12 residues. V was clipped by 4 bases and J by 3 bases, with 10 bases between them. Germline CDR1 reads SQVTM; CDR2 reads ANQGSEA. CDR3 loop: CSVGYSLYEQYF. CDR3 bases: TGCAGCGTTGGGTACAGCCTCTACGAGCAGTACTTC.

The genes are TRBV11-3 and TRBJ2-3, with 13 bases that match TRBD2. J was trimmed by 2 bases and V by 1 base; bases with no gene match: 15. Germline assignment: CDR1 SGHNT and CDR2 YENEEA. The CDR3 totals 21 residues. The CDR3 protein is CASSLVLLAGGPSWSTDTQYF. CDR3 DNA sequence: TGTGCCAGCAGCTTAGTCCTACTAGCGGGAGGGCCCTCATGGTCCACAGATACGCAGTATTTT.

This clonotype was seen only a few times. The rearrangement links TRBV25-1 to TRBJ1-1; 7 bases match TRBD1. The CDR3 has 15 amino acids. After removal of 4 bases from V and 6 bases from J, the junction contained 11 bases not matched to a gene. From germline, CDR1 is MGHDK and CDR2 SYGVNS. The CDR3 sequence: CASSARQGGTAEAFF. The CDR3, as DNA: TGTGCCAGCAGTGCCCGACAGGGAGGGACGGCTGAAGCTTTCTTT. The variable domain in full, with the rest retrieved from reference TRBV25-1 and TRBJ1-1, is EADIYQTPRYLVIGTGKKITLECSQTMGHDKMYWYQQDPGMELHLIHYSYGVNSTEKGDLSSESTVSRIRTEHFPLTLESARPSHTSQYLCASSARQGGTAEAFFGQGTRLTVV.

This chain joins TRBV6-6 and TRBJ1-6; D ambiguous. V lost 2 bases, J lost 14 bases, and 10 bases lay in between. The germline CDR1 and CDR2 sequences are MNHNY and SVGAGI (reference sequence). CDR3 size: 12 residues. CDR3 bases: TGTGCCAGCAGTTACGGCGGCGGATCCCTCCACTTT. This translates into CASSYGGGSLHF.

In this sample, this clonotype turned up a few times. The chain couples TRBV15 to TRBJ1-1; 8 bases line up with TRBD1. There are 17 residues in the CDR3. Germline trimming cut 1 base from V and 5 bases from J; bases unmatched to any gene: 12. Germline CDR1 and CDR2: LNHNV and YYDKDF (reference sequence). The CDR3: CATSRAGDRNRITEAFF. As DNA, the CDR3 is TGTGCCACCAGCAGAGCAGGGGACAGGAACCGAATAACTGAAGCTTTCTTT.

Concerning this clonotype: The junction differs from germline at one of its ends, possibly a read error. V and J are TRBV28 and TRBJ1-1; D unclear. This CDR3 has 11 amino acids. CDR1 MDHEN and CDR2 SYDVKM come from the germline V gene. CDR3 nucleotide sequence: TGTGCCAGCAGTTTTTACACTGAAGCTTCCTTT. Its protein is CASSFYTEASF.

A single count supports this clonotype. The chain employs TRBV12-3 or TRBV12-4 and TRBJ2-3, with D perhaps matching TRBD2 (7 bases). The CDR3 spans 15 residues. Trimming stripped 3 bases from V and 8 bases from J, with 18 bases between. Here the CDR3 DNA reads TGTGCCAGCAGTTTTATTGGGGGGGGGGCCGGTACGCAGTATTTT. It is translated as CASSFIGGGAGTQYF.

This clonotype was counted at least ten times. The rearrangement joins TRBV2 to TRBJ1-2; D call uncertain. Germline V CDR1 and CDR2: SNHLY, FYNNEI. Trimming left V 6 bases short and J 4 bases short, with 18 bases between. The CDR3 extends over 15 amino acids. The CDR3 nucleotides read TGTGCCAGCAGGACCTCAGGTTCTGATGGCTATGGCTACACCTTC. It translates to CASRTSGSDGYGYTF.

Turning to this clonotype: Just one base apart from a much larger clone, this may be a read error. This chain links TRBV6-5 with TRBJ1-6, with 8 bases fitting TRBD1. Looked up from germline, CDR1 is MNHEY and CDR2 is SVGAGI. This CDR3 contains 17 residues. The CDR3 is CASSYPGTGDYNSALHF. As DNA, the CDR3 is TGTGCCAGCAGTTACCCTGGGACAGGCGACTATAATTCAGCCCTCCACTTT.

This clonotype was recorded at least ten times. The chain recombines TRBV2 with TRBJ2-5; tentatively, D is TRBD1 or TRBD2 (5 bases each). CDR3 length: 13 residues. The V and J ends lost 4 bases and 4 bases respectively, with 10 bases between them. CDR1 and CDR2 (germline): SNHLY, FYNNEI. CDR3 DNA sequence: TGTGCCAGCAGTGGGGTTGGGGGAGAGACCCAGTACTTC. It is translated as CASSGVGGETQYF.

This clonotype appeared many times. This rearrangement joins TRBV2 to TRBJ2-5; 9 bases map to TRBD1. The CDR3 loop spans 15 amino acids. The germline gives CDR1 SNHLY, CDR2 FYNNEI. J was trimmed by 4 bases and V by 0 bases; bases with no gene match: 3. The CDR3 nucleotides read TGTGCCAGCAGTGAAGCGGAGACAGGGGGAGAGACCCAGTACTTC. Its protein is CASSEAETGGETQYF.

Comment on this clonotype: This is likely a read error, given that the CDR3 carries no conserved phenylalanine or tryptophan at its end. The CDR3 loop reads CASSSRTANYGYTL. CDR3 sequence (DNA): TGTGCCAGCAGTTCCAGGACCGCAAACTATGGCTACACCCTC. V is TRBV12-3 or TRBV12-4 and J is TRBJ1-2, with D unclear. Trimming cost V 4 bases and J 2 bases, with 11 bases left between them. This CDR3 spans 14 amino acids.

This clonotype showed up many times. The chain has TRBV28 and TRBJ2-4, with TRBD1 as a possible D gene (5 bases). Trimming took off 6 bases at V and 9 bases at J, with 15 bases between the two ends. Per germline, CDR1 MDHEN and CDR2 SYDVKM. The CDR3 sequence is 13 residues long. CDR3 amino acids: CASSPQDVGIQYF. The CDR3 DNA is TGTGCCAGCAGCCCACAGGATGTTGGCATTCAGTACTTC.

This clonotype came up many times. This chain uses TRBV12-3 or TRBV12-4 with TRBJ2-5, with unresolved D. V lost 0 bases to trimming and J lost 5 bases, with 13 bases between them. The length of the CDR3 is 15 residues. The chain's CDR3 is CASSLANPLPETQYF. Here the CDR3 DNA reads TGTGCCAGCAGTTTAGCGAATCCCCTTCCGGAGACCCAGTACTTC.

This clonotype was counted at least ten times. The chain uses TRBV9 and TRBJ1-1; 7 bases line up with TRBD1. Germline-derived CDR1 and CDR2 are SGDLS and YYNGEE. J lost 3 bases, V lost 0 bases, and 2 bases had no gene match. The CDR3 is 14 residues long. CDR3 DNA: TGTGCCAGCAGCGTAGCTGACAGGGACACTGAAGCTTTCTTT. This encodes CASSVADRDTEAFF.

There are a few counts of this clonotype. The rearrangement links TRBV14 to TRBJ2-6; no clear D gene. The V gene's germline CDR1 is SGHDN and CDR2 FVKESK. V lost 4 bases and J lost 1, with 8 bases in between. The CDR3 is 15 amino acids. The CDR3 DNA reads TGTGCCAGCAGCCCCCGGTGGTCTGGGGCCAACGTCCTGACTTTC. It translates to CASSPRWSGANVLTF.

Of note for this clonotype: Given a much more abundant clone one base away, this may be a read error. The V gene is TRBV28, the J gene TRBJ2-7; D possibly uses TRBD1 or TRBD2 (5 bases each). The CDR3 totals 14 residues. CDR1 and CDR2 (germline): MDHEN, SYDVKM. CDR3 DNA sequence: TGTGCCAGCAGTGATCCAGGGAGTTCCTACAAGCAGTACTTC. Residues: CASSDPGSSYKQYF.

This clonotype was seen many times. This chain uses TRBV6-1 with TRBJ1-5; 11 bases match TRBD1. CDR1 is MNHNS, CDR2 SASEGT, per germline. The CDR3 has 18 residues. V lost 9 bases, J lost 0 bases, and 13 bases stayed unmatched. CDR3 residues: CASASGTGGTYSNQPQHF. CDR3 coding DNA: TGTGCCAGTGCCTCCGGGACAGGGGGAACTTATAGCAATCAGCCCCAGCATTTT.

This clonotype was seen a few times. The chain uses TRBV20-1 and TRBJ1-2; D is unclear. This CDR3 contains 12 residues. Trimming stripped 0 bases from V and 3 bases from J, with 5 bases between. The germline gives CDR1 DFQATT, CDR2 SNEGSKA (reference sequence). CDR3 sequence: CSAREDDYGYTF. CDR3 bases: TGCAGTGCTAGAGAAGATGACTATGGCTACACCTTC.

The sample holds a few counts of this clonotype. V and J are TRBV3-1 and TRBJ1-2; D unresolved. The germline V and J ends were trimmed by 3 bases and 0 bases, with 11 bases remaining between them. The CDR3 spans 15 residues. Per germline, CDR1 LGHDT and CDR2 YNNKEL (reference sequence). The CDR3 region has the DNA TGTGCCAGCAGCCAGATGCTTACAGCTAACTATGGCTACACCTTC. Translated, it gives CASSQMLTANYGYTF.

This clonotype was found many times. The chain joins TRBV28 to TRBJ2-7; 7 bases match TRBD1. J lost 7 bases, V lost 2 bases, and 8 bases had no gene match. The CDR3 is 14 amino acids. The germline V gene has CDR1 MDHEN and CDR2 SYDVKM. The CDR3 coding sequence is TGTGCCAGCAGTTTAGTTTGGGACAGTGGAGAGCAGTACTTC. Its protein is CASSLVWDSGEQYF.

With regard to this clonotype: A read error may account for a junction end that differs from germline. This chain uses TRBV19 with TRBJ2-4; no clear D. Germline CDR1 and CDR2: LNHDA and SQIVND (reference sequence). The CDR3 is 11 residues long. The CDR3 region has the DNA TGTGCCAGTAGTACCATCGGACCCCCGTTGTTC. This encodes CASSTIGPPLF.

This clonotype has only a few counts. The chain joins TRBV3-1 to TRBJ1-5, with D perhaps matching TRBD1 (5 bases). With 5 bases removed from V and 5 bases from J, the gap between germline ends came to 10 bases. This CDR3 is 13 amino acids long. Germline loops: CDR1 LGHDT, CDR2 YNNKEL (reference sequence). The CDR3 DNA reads TGTGCCAGCAGCTCAAAAGGGGATCAGCCCCAGCATTTT. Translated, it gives CASSSKGDQPQHF.

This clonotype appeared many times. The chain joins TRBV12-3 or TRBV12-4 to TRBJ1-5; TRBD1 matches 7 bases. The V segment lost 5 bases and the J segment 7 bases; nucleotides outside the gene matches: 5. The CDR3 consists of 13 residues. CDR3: CASSIQGEQPQHF. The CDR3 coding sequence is TGTGCCAGCAGTATTCAGGGGGAGCAGCCCCAGCATTTT.

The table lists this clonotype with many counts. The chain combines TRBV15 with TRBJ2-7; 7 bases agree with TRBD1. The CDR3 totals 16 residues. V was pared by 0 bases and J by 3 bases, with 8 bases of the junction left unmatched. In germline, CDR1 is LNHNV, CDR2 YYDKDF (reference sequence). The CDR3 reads CATSRDFGQVNYEQYF. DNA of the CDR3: TGTGCCACCAGCAGAGATTTCGGACAGGTTAACTACGAGCAGTACTTC.

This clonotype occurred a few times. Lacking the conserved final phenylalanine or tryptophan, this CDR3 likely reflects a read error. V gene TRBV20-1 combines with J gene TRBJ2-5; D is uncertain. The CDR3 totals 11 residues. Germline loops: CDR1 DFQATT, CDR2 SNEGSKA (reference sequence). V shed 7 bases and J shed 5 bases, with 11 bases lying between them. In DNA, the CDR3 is TGCAGTGGGGCGAGCGCGGAGACCCAGTACCTC. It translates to CSGASAETQYL.

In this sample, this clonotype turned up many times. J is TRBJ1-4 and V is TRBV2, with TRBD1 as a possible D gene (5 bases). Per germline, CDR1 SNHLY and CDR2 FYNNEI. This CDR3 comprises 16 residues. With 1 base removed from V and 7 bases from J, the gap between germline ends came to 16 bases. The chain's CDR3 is CASSEGDRTMAEKLFF. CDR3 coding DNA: TGTGCCAGCAGTGAAGGGGACCGAACGATGGCTGAAAAACTGTTTTTT.

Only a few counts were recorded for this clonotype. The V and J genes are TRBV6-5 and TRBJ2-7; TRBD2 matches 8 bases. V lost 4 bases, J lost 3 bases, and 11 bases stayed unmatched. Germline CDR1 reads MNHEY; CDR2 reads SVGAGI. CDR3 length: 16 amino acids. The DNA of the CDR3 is TGTGCCAGCAGTTTCGATCAGCTAGCGGGCGTCTACGAGCAGTACTTC. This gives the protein CASSFDQLAGVYEQYF.

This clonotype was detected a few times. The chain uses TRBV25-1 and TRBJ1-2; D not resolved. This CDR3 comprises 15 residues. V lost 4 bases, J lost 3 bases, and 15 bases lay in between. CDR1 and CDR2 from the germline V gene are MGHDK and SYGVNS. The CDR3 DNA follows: TGTGCCAGCAGTGCCAAACCCCGTTCAGACTATGGCTACACCTTC. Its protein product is CASSAKPRSDYGYTF.